The 27 T cell receptor beta chains presented below share a single source sample, sequenced in a study of T cell responses to AZD1222 COVID-19 vaccine. The assay was immunoSEQ multiplex PCR, and TCRdb's table has in-frame clones only and misses some. Its table records around 140,000 clones. The sequenced sample was peripheral blood. The receptors shown here come from an adult in good health.

This chain links TRBV20-1 with TRBJ1-1; no clear D gene. This CDR3 comprises 12 residues. In germline, CDR1 is DFQATT, CDR2 SNEGSKA (reference sequence). Trimming took 3 bases from V and 1 from J, leaving 6 bases between them. The CDR3, as DNA: TGCAGTGCTAGTTCCACGAACACTGAAGCTTTCTTT. This gives the protein CSASSTNTEAFF.

The V call is TRBV2, the J call TRBJ2-5, with TRBD1 matching over 8 bases. The germline V gene encodes CDR1 SNHLY and CDR2 FYNNEI. The J segment lost 5 bases and the V segment lost 6 bases, leaving 11 bases of the junction unmatched. The CDR3 consists of 15 residues. The chain's CDR3 is CASSGRTGFTETQYF. In DNA form, the CDR3 reads TGTGCCAGCAGCGGCAGGACAGGGTTCACGGAGACCCAGTACTTC.

Turning to this clone: Additional DNA sequences in this sample encode the identical CDR3. This chain joins TRBV11-3 and TRBJ2-1; no definite D call. Germline V gene sequence: CDR1 SGHNT, CDR2 YENEEA. V lost 1 base and J 4 bases, leaving 5 bases between the germline ends. The CDR3 extends over 13 amino acids. The CDR3 sequence is CASSLGSYNEQFF. The CDR3 DNA reads TGTGCCAGCAGCTTAGGGTCATACAATGAGCAGTTCTTC.

The chain recombines TRBV29-1 with TRBJ2-3, with TRBD2 as a possible D gene (7 bases). The germline V and J ends were trimmed by 1 base and 1 base, with 18 bases remaining between them. Germline V gives CDR1 SQVTM, CDR2 ANQGSEA. The CDR3 covers 17 residues. Here the CDR3 DNA reads TGCAGCGTTGAAGTGGGGGGGGCTAGCGGTGGCACAGATACGCAGTATTTT. It encodes CSVEVGGASGGTDTQYF.

The chain is built from TRBV3-1 (or the pseudogene TRBV3-2) and TRBJ2-2; no definite D call. V lost 5 bases, J lost 7 bases, and 2 bases lay in between. Germline lookup yields CDR1 LGHDT and CDR2 YNNKEL (reference sequence). The CDR3 is made up of 10 amino acids. CDR3 DNA sequence: TGTGCCAGCAGCGGCGGGGAGCTGTTTTTT. It encodes CASSGGELFF.

The chain joins TRBV5-6 to TRBJ1-2; D is undetermined. Germline V gene lookup returns CDR1 SGHDT and CDR2 YYEEEE. The CDR3 length is 12 residues. The V and J ends lost 5 bases and 5 bases respectively, with 10 bases between them. DNA for the CDR3: TGTGCCAGCAGTTGGTCCTGGTATGGCTACACCTTC. It is translated as CASSWSWYGYTF.

The chain has TRBV5-1 and TRBJ2-2; 7 bases are shared with TRBD1. The V and J ends lost 4 bases and 0 bases, in that order; junction bases with no gene match: 12. CDR1 and CDR2 (germline): SGHRS, YFSETQ. The CDR3 length is 18 residues. CDR3 nucleotide sequence: TGCGCCAGCAGCCACAGTAGGGACAGCATTCCGAACACCGGGGAGCTGTTTTTT. Protein product: CASSHSRDSIPNTGELFF.

This chain uses TRBV18 with TRBJ2-5; no clear D gene. V shed 6 bases and J shed 1 base, with 9 bases lying between them. The CDR3 consists of 13 residues. Germline V gene sequence: CDR1 KGHSH, CDR2 LQKENI. CDR3 loop: CASSPRIQETQYF. The CDR3 DNA reads TGTGCCAGCTCCCCCAGAATCCAAGAGACCCAGTACTTC.

V gene TRBV2 combines with J gene TRBJ2-1, with TRBD2 matching 11 bases. Germline V lookup: CDR1 SNHLY, CDR2 FYNNEI. The CDR3 runs 14 residues. The V segment lost 6 bases and the J segment 7 bases; nucleotides outside the gene matches: 5. CDR3 coding DNA: TGTGCCAGCAGAGTAGCGGGGGGGACGAATGAGCAGTTCTTC. This translates into CASRVAGGTNEQFF.

The V and J genes are TRBV30 and TRBJ1-5; no definite D call. CDR1 and CDR2 (germline): GTSNPN, SVGIG (reference sequence). This CDR3 spans 14 amino acids. Deletions cut 0 bases from V and 10 bases from J, with 16 bases between. CDR3 bases: TGTGCCTGGAGTGTACAAGGTTTTGCTGTTCCCCAGCATTTT. Protein: CAWSVQGFAVPQHF.

The rearrangement uses TRBV5-1 and TRBJ1-2, with D perhaps TRBD1 (6 bases). The CDR3 is made up of 15 amino acids. Germline-derived CDR1 and CDR2 are SGHRS and YFSETQ. The ends were cut back, 4 bases at V and 8 bases at J, with 21 bases in the middle. This CDR3 is CASSPRREGENGYTF. CDR3 nucleotides: TGCGCCAGCAGCCCACGTCGTGAGGGGGAGAACGGCTACACCTTC.

The CDR3 sequence: CASSFYPDSKGSYEQYF. CDR3 sequence (DNA): TGTGCCAGCAGTTTCTATCCGGACTCAAAGGGCTCCTACGAGCAGTACTTC. This chain uses TRBV28 with TRBJ2-7; D possibly corresponds to TRBD2 (5 bases). The CDR3 consists of 17 residues. V gave up 3 bases and J gave up 0 bases, with 18 bases separating them. Per the germline V gene, CDR1 is MDHEN and CDR2 is SYDVKM.

The chain has TRBV13 and TRBJ1-3, with unresolved D. This CDR3 comprises 15 residues. V was cut by 2 bases and J by 0 bases, with 8 bases left in between. Germline V gene data show CDR1 as PRHDT and CDR2 as FYEKMQ (reference sequence). CDR3 in amino acids: CASSLPRDSGNTIYF. CDR3 sequence (DNA): TGTGCCAGCAGCTTACCAAGGGACTCTGGAAACACCATATATTTT.

The chain has TRBV28 and TRBJ1-3, with a weak D call TRBD1 (5 bases). Per germline, CDR1 MDHEN and CDR2 SYDVKM. The CDR3 is made up of 14 amino acids. V was clipped by 7 bases and J by 0 bases, with 10 bases between them. CDR3: CASTLGTSGNTIYF. As DNA, the CDR3 is TGTGCCAGCACCCTCGGGACCTCTGGAAACACCATATATTTT.

The chain has TRBV6-5 and TRBJ2-5, with D perhaps TRBD1 or TRBD2 (6 bases each). The CDR3 is 16 residues long. The germline V gene encodes CDR1 MNHEY and CDR2 SVGAGI. V was cut by 1 base and J by 2 bases, with 14 bases left in between. The CDR3 DNA is TGTGCCAGCAGTTACTGGGGGGCCTCCGGGCAAGAGACCCAGTACTTC. Translating it yields CASSYWGASGQETQYF.

V is TRBV11-2 and J is TRBJ2-3; TRBD1 aligns across 8 bases. The V gene's germline CDR1 is SGHAT and CDR2 FQNNGV. V lost 5 bases, J lost 5 bases, and 9 bases stayed unmatched. CDR3 size: 15 residues. The DNA for the CDR3 is TGTGCCAGCAGCACATTCAGGGGGCGTGGAGATACGCAGTATTTT. Protein: CASSTFRGRGDTQYF.

The rearrangement links TRBV5-6 to TRBJ1-6; the D gene is possibly TRBD1 (6 bases). With 4 bases removed from V and 10 bases from J, the gap between germline ends came to 15 bases. The CDR3 runs 14 residues. Germline V gene lookup returns CDR1 SGHDT and CDR2 YYEEEE. This chain's CDR3 is CASSPLGQGSPLHF. DNA for the CDR3: TGTGCCAGCAGCCCGTTGGGGCAGGGGTCACCCCTCCACTTT. The variable domain in full, completed from reference TRBV5-6 and TRBJ1-6, reads DAGVTQSPTHLIKTRGQQVTLRCSPKSGHDTVSWYQQALGQGPQFIFQYYEEEERQRGNFPDRFSGHQFPNYSSELNVNALLLGDSALYLCASSPLGQGSPLHFGNGTRLTVT.

CDR3 DNA: TGTGCCAGCAGCTTAGCGGCGGGAAACAATCAGCCCCAGCATTTT. It is translated as CASSLAAGNNQPQHF. The rearrangement links TRBV7-2 to TRBJ1-5; D not certain. The CDR3 has 15 residues. With 0 bases removed from V and 3 bases from J, the gap between germline ends came to 9 bases. Looked up from germline, CDR1 is SGHTA and CDR2 is FQGNSA.

The rearrangement links TRBV28 to TRBJ1-5; TRBD1 aligns across 7 bases. V dropped 4 bases and J dropped 6; count of bases not matched to a gene: 6. CDR1 and CDR2 (germline): MDHEN, SYDVKM. This CDR3 is built from 14 residues. CDR3 in amino acids: CASSWRGGGQPQHF. The CDR3, as DNA: TGTGCCAGCAGTTGGAGAGGGGGCGGTCAGCCCCAGCATTTT.

This chain links TRBV29-1 with TRBJ1-3, with D hard to call. This CDR3 spans 11 amino acids. V was shortened by 4 bases and J by 12 bases, with 13 bases between the two germline ends. Germline V gene sequence: CDR1 SQVTM, CDR2 ANQGSEA. DNA for the CDR3: TGCAGCGTTGGTACGGGAGGTGACATATATTTT. Amino acids: CSVGTGGDIYF.

This chain joins TRBV28 and TRBJ2-7; 7 nucleotides line up with TRBD2. The ends lost 6 bases at V and 3 bases at J; junction bases unmatched: 14. The CDR3 is 16 residues long. Germline lookup yields CDR1 MDHEN and CDR2 SYDVKM. DNA for the CDR3: TGTGCCAGCAGCCTACAGACGGCTAGCGGCAACTACGAGCAGTACTTC. Translated: CASSLQTASGNYEQYF.

This chain connects TRBV6-5 to TRBJ1-2; 11 bases fit TRBD1. Trimming removed 7 bases from V and 2 bases from J; junction bases left unmatched: 6. There are 15 residues in the CDR3. From germline, CDR1 is MNHEY and CDR2 SVGAGI. The CDR3 protein is CASTAGTGGNYGYTF. The CDR3 coding sequence is TGTGCCAGCACCGCCGGGACAGGGGGGAACTATGGCTACACCTTC.

The chain joins TRBV21-1 to TRBJ2-1; the table gives TRBD1 as D, unverified against the DNA. TRBV21-1 is a recognized pseudogene. The CDR3 covers 14 residues. CDR3 protein: CASRWRQGHNEQFF. The DNA of the CDR3 is TGTGCCAGCAGGTGGAGACAGGGCCACAATGAGCAGTTCTTC.

The rearrangement links TRBV20-1 to TRBJ1-1, with D uncertain. V lost 5 bases and J 6 bases, leaving 10 bases between the germline ends. The CDR3 loop spans 11 amino acids. Germline V gene sequence: CDR1 DFQATT, CDR2 SNEGSKA (reference sequence). The CDR3 bases are TGCAGTGCTGGGGTTCGTGCTGAAGCTTTCTTT. Protein product: CSAGVRAEAFF.

The gene calls are TRBV7-3 and TRBJ1-2; unclear D gene. Trimming cost V 2 bases and J 7 bases, with 11 bases left between them. In germline, CDR1 is SGHTA, CDR2 FQGTGA. This CDR3 has 13 residues. CDR3 protein: CASSLFSGGGYTF. The DNA for the CDR3 is TGTGCCAGCAGCTTATTCTCCGGCGGTGGCTACACCTTC. The variable domain in full, with the rest retrieved from reference TRBV7-3 and TRBJ1-2, is GAGVSQTPSNKVTEKGKYVELRCDPISGHTALYWYRQSLGQGPEFLIYFQGTGAADDSGLPNDRFFAVRPEGSVSTLKIQRTERGDSAVYLCASSLFSGGGYTFGSGTRLTVV.

This chain joins TRBV6-5 and TRBJ1-5; D not certain. V lost 6 bases and J lost 0, with 12 bases in between. From germline, CDR1 is MNHEY and CDR2 SVGAGI. The CDR3 sequence is 15 residues long. The CDR3 is CASRTIESSNQPQHF. The CDR3 DNA is TGTGCCAGCAGGACTATAGAGAGTAGCAATCAGCCCCAGCATTTT.

The rearrangement links TRBV28 to TRBJ2-1; 7 nucleotides agree with TRBD1. Germline V CDR1 and CDR2: MDHEN, SYDVKM. The ends lost 7 bases at V and 8 bases at J; junction bases unmatched: 11. This CDR3 has 14 amino acids. The CDR3 loop is CASTSTGRRDEQFF. The CDR3 region has the DNA TGTGCCAGCACCTCGACAGGGCGACGAGATGAGCAGTTCTTC.